Below, 27 T cell receptor beta chains from the same sample are listed, as sequenced in a study of T cells in Graves' hyperthyroidism and ophthalmopathy (dated 2019 in TCRdb). The method behind the library was multiplex PCR. This sample was sequenced with an Illumina HiSeq 2000. Amplification of TCR beta CDR3 regions was carried out from RNA transcripts. The first round of RT-PCR for the TCR CDR3 was performed with the HTBI primer set and the Qiagen OneStep RT-PCR kit. TCRdb took the public reads, trimmed them with fastp at Q25, ran MiXCR for clone calling and kept in-frame beta chains. Each CDR3 protein gets just one entry, which takes the most common genes and DNA from the rows behind it. This sample has fewer than 750,000 distinct CDR3 sequences in its table, and around 15% of those were observed once. The top ten clonotypes cover around 12% of the sample. The material sequenced was blood. These receptors were taken from a woman between 45 and 65 years old with Graves' ophthalmopathy.

There are a few counts of this clonotype. The chain uses TRBV4-2 and TRBJ2-3; TRBD2 agrees at 9 bases. This CDR3 contains 16 residues. Germline V gene lookup returns CDR1 LGHNA and CDR2 YNFKEQ. V lost 1 base to trimming and J lost 0 bases; unmatched junction nucleotides: 2. The CDR3 bases are TGTGCCAGCAGCCAAGTTCTAGCGGGAAGCACAGATACGCAGTATTTT. It codes for CASSQVLAGSTDTQYF.

This clonotype showed up just a few times. The CDR3 loop reads CASSYRGRPVAGGPGNEQFF. The CDR3 nucleotides read TGTGCCAGCAGTTACAGGGGCAGGCCGGTAGCGGGAGGGCCAGGGAATGAGCAGTTCTTC. This chain uses TRBV6-6 with TRBJ2-1; 11 bases agree with TRBD2. This CDR3 has 20 amino acids. Germline loops: CDR1 MNHNY, CDR2 SVGAGI (reference sequence). The J segment lost 7 bases and the V segment lost 2 bases, leaving 19 bases of the junction unmatched.

The chain couples TRBV29-1 to TRBJ1-2; D ambiguous. CDR1 SQVTM and CDR2 ANQGSEA come from the germline V gene. The CDR3 has 14 amino acids. The V and J ends lost 6 bases and 2 bases respectively, with 16 bases between them. CDR3 coding DNA: TGCAGCGTGGATGCGGGTTTGTCGAACTATGGCTACACCTTC. Translation gives CSVDAGLSNYGYTF.

This clonotype was seen only a few times. V is TRBV7-2 and J is TRBJ2-2; no firm D call. CDR3 length: 14 residues. Germline lookup yields CDR1 SGHTA and CDR2 FQGNSA. Trimming stripped 5 bases from V and 2 bases from J, with 9 bases between. The CDR3 region has the DNA TGTGCCAGCAGCGGTGCAATTAACACCGGGGAGCTGTTTTTT. Translated: CASSGAINTGELFF.

Turning to this clonotype: A read error is possible here, since a much larger clone lies one base away. No conserved phenylalanine or tryptophan ends this CDR3, so it is likely a read error. This chain uses TRBV20-1 with TRBJ2-2; 9 bases agree with TRBD2. Per the germline V gene, CDR1 is DFQATT and CDR2 is SNEGSKA (reference sequence). The CDR3 loop spans 13 amino acids. With V trimmed by 4 bases and J by 4 bases, 1 base remained unmatched. The CDR3 coding sequence is TGCAGTGCTATTAGCGGGAGCACCGGGGAGCTGTTTCTT. Translating it yields CSAISGSTGELFL.

This clonotype was picked up a small number of times. The CDR3 coding sequence is TGTGCCAGCAGTTACTCCGGGCAGAAAGTTTTCTTT. It translates to CASSYSGQKVFF. The rearrangement uses TRBV6-2 or TRBV6-3 and TRBJ1-1; D call uncertain. The CDR3 totals 12 residues. Germline assignment: CDR1 MNHEY and CDR2 SVGEGT. The germline V and J ends were trimmed by 0 bases and 13 bases, with 12 bases remaining between them.

Many counts were recorded for this clonotype. The rearrangement joins TRBV12-3 or TRBV12-4 to TRBJ1-2; D is unresolved. This CDR3 comprises 12 residues. The V end was cut by 6 bases, the J end by 5 bases, with 10 bases between. The CDR3 coding sequence is TGTGCCAGCAGGTCACTTGCTTATGGCTACACCTTC. This codes for CASRSLAYGYTF.

This clonotype appeared many times. The chain combines TRBV20-1 with TRBJ2-1, with 14 positions matching TRBD2. This CDR3 is 17 amino acids long. V lost 6 bases to trimming and J lost 2 bases; unmatched junction nucleotides: 9. From germline, CDR1 is DFQATT and CDR2 SNEGSKA (reference sequence). The CDR3 here is CSARPPGLAGAYNEQFF. The CDR3 region has the DNA TGCAGTGCCCGGCCCCCGGGACTAGCGGGAGCCTACAATGAGCAGTTCTTC.

In this sample, this clonotype turned up many times. This chain links TRBV7-3 with TRBJ2-3, with D unresolved. Trimming cost V 1 base and J 2 bases, with 22 bases left between them. The germline V gene has CDR1 SGHTA and CDR2 FQGTGA. The CDR3 runs to 19 residues. The CDR3 loop is CASSLNPMVPSSSTDTQYF. CDR3 bases: TGTGCCAGCAGCTTAAACCCGATGGTCCCAAGTAGCTCCACAGATACGCAGTATTTT.

V and J are TRBV5-1 and TRBJ2-1; D is possibly TRBD1 (6 bases). Germline lookup yields CDR1 SGHRS and CDR2 YFSETQ. V lost 4 bases and J lost 6, with 11 bases in between. CDR3 size: 13 residues. The CDR3 loop is CASSGVTGNEQFF. Written as DNA, the CDR3 is TGCGCCAGCAGCGGCGTGACAGGCAATGAGCAGTTCTTC.

As regards this clonotype: At one end the junction does not follow the germline gene, possibly because of a read error. The chain is built from TRBV9 and TRBJ2-1; D not resolved. CDR1 is SGDLS, CDR2 YYNGEE, per germline. The CDR3 is 15 amino acids. The CDR3 reads CASSVAGSSHNEQFF. DNA for the CDR3: TGTGCCAGCAGCGTAGCGGGCAGCTCCCACAATGAGCAGTTCTTC.

This clonotype was seen repeatedly, ten times or more. V gene TRBV28 combines with J gene TRBJ2-7, with unresolved D. CDR1 is MDHEN, CDR2 SYDVKM, per germline. The ends were cut back, 6 bases at V and 3 bases at J, with 12 bases in the middle. This CDR3 region has 13 residues. Written as DNA, the CDR3 is TGTGCCAGCAGGGATGAGCTCTTCTACGAGCAGTACTTC. Its translation is CASRDELFYEQYF.

At least ten counts were recorded for this clonotype. V usage is TRBV12-3 or TRBV12-4 and J usage is TRBJ1-3; tentatively, D is TRBD1 (6 bases). Between the trimmed V and J ends, which lost 0 bases and 2 bases, there was a span of 8 bases. This CDR3 is built from 15 residues. CDR3 amino acids: CASSLAGGAGNTIYF. The DNA for the CDR3 is TGTGCCAGCAGTTTAGCAGGGGGTGCTGGAAACACCATATATTTT.

This clonotype was observed a few times. The chain couples TRBV20-1 to TRBJ1-2; 7 bases are a match to TRBD1. Germline V gene lookup returns CDR1 DFQATT and CDR2 SNEGSKA (reference sequence). J gave up 7 bases and V 3 bases, and 11 bases lay outside the gene matches. This CDR3 is 14 amino acids long. CDR3 loop: CSASMTQGTGGYTF. In DNA form, the CDR3 reads TGCAGTGCTAGTATGACACAGGGGACCGGTGGCTACACCTTC.

The sample holds many counts of this clonotype. The chain's CDR3 is CAWRDRSNQPQHF. The CDR3 coding sequence is TGTGCCTGGAGGGACCGTAGCAATCAGCCCCAGCATTTT. The chain is built from TRBV30 and TRBJ1-5; D is undetermined. Germline loops: CDR1 GTSNPN, CDR2 SVGIG (reference sequence). The CDR3 has 13 amino acids. V was trimmed by 3 bases and J by 0 bases, leaving 6 bases between them.

V and J are TRBV7-2 and TRBJ2-1, with D unclear. Looked up from germline, CDR1 is SGHTA and CDR2 is FQGNSA. CDR3 length: 15 amino acids. Trimming shortened V by 1 base and J by 5 bases, and 12 bases separated the two germline ends. CDR3 nucleotides: TGTGCCAGCAGCTTAGTCCTGTCCAAAGACAATGAGCAGTTCTTC. Translation gives CASSLVLSKDNEQFF. Based on the CDR3 plus reference TRBV7-2 and TRBJ2-1, the full variable domain is GAGVSQSPSNKVTEKGKDVELRCDPISGHTALYWYRQSLGQGLEFLIYFQGNSAPDKSGLPSDRFSAERTGGSVSTLTIQRTQQEDSAVYLCASSLVLSKDNEQFFGPGTRLTVL.

This clonotype was counted ten times or more. V and J are TRBV20-1 and TRBJ2-1; no definite D call. The CDR3 loop spans 14 amino acids. The germline V gene has CDR1 DFQATT and CDR2 SNEGSKA (reference sequence). Trimming took 6 bases from V and 0 from J, leaving 12 bases between them. CDR3 sequence reads: CSARFGNSYNEQFF. CDR3 in DNA: TGCAGTGCGCGCTTCGGCAACTCCTACAATGAGCAGTTCTTC.

This clonotype was seen at least ten times. The rearrangement uses TRBV29-1 and TRBJ2-1; 10 bases align to TRBD2. The CDR3 length is 15 residues. V was pared by 6 bases and J by 6 bases, with 11 bases of the junction left unmatched. Germline V gene data show CDR1 as SQVTM and CDR2 as ANQGSEA. CDR3 sequence: CSVGTLAGMGNEQFF. The CDR3 DNA is TGCAGCGTAGGAACACTAGCGGGAATGGGCAATGAGCAGTTCTTC.

V is TRBV30 and J is TRBJ2-6; D ambiguous. The V end was cut by 1 base, the J end by 0 bases, with 7 bases between. Germline V gives CDR1 GTSNPN, CDR2 SVGIG (reference sequence). This CDR3 spans 15 amino acids. This CDR3 reads CAWSGFGSGANVLTF. The CDR3 nucleotides read TGTGCCTGGAGTGGGTTCGGCTCTGGGGCCAACGTCCTGACTTTC. The full variable domain, its missing parts supplied by reference TRBV30 and TRBJ2-6, is SQTIHQWPATLVQPVGSPLSLECTVEGTSNPNLYWYRQAAGRGLQLLFYSVGIGQISSEVPQNLSASRPQDRQFILSSKKLLLSDSGFYLCAWSGFGSGANVLTFGAGSRLTVL.

This clonotype showed up just a few times. This clone may be a read error of a much larger clone one base away. V gene TRBV6-2 or TRBV6-3 combines with J gene TRBJ2-5; no firm D call. From germline, CDR1 is MNHEY and CDR2 SVGEGT. Deletions cut 2 bases from V and 6 bases from J, with 4 bases between. This CDR3 contains 11 residues. DNA for the CDR3: TGTGCCAGCAGTTACGTGAAGACCCAGTACTTC. This translates into CASSYVKTQYF.

There are a few counts of this clonotype. The rearrangement links TRBV3-1 to TRBJ1-4; D gene unclear. The CDR3 spans 16 residues. Germline values: CDR1 LGHDT, CDR2 YNNKEL (reference sequence). Trimming cost V 0 bases and J 6 bases, with 14 bases left between them. This CDR3 is CASSQDLRYRDEKLFF. CDR3 DNA: TGTGCCAGCAGCCAAGATCTCAGGTATCGGGATGAAAAACTGTTTTTT.

This clonotype has ten or more counts. This chain joins TRBV19 and TRBJ1-1; D is perhaps TRBD1 (6 bases). This CDR3 contains 15 residues. Germline CDR1 reads LNHDA; CDR2 reads SQIVND (reference sequence). Trimming cost V 7 bases and J 1 base, with 16 bases left between them. CDR3 coding DNA: TGTGCCAGTATGGGGGCAGGGACGGCGAACACTGAAGCTTTCTTT. Amino acid sequence: CASMGAGTANTEAFF.

This sequence joins TRBV20-1 and TRBJ1-3; D not resolved. CDR1 and CDR2 from the germline V gene are DFQATT and SNEGSKA (reference sequence). Trimming removed 8 bases from V and 0 bases from J, with 20 bases in between. The CDR3 is 16 amino acids. The DNA of the CDR3 is TGCAGTACATCGAATTCAGACGGGAGCTCTGGAAACACCATATATTTT. Translation gives CSTSNSDGSSGNTIYF.

This chain uses TRBV5-8 with TRBJ2-1, with 10 bases lining up with TRBD2. Unmatched junction bases numbered 5, after V lost 4 bases and J lost 1 base. The CDR3 sequence is 16 residues long. Germline lookup yields CDR1 SGHTS and CDR2 YDEGEE. The DNA for the CDR3 is TGTGCCAGCAGCCATGAACTAGCGGGATCCTACAATGAGCAGTTCTTC. It encodes CASSHELAGSYNEQFF.

This clonotype was seen ten or more times. The V gene is TRBV7-9, the J gene TRBJ2-1, with TRBD2 matching 8 bases. The length of the CDR3 is 16 residues. With V trimmed by 4 bases and J by 6 bases, 11 bases remained unmatched. The V gene's germline CDR1 is SEHNR and CDR2 FQNEAQ (reference sequence). In DNA form, the CDR3 reads TGTGCCAGCAGCTCCCCACGGACTAGCTTACCCAATGAGCAGTTCTTC. Protein: CASSSPRTSLPNEQFF.

This chain links TRBV2 with TRBJ2-1, with 8 bases matching TRBD1. The trim removed 8 bases at V and 8 bases at J, leaving 14 bases unmatched. The CDR3 consists of 15 residues. Germline loops: CDR1 SNHLY, CDR2 FYNNEI. The DNA of the CDR3 is TGTGCCAGCTCCCGTTCCTCGACAGGGGTCCATGAGCAGTTCTTC. Translation gives CASSRSSTGVHEQFF.

The genes are TRBV5-1 and TRBJ1-2; D remains unclear. The CDR3 is 11 residues long. Germline V lookup: CDR1 SGHRS, CDR2 YFSETQ. V was cut by 4 bases and J by 8 bases, with 9 bases left in between. Here the CDR3 reads CASSGPSGYTF. In DNA, the CDR3 is TGCGCCAGCAGCGGCCCCAGCGGCTACACCTTC.